This T cell receptor (beta chain) came from a study of T-cell memory formation after mild COVID-19. Background on the study: Clustering of TCRs was largely donor specific. Study-wide findings and caveats: Among CD4+ contracting clones, most were CM and EM, and CD8+ ones EMRA.

This clonotype was detected many times. Its matching antigen is unknown. Germline V gives CDR1 MRHNA, CDR2 SNTAGT. The CDR3 contains 15 residues. The V and J ends lost 5 bases and 4 bases, in that order; junction bases with no gene match: 4. TCRdb ran MiXCR on the 5' RACE reads and lists one entry per CDR3 protein. The profile shows roughly 600,000 distinct CDR3 sequences, roughly 18% of them singletons. The sample was PBMCs or a T cell subset sorted from them (not recorded which). The rearrangement joins TRBV6-4 to TRBJ2-3; TRBD2 agrees at 12 bases. The sequence was collected from an adult woman who had mild COVID-19 (a few samples of this study predate the infection). Cell type and time point are not known. CDR3 residues: CASSKSSGGADTQYF. In DNA form, the CDR3 reads TGTGCCAGCAGTAAATCTAGCGGGGGGGCAGATACGCAGTATTTT.